This section outlines one T cell receptor beta chain sequence together with its context. Its target is unknown. The sample originates from a study of cytomegalovirus exposure and HLA in healthy donors. Both 60 Vbeta primers and 13 Jbeta primers went into the PCR. Data came from immunoSEQ multiplex PCR; TCRdb stores just in-frame clones and leaves some out. The profile shows 150,000 to 200,000 clones, 70% to 80% of them singletons. Study-level results: Most subjects had HLA-A and HLA-B alleles reportedly predicted accurately by TCR beta sequences.

Sequences were obtained from PBMCs. This TCR came from a man younger than 45 in good health and CMV-seronegative.

DNA of the CDR3: TGCAGCGTTGGGGACGGGGGACGCAATCAGCCCCAGCATTTT. It is translated as CSVGDGGRNQPQHF. The rearrangement links TRBV29-1 to TRBJ1-5, with a weak D call TRBD1 (5 bases). This CDR3 comprises 14 residues. Trimming pared 4 bases from V and 2 bases from J, leaving 12 bases between. Germline V gene lookup returns CDR1 SQVTM and CDR2 ANQGSEA.